This T cell receptor (beta chain) was documented in a study of patients and donors after allogeneic stem cell transplantation. Many counts were recorded for this clonotype. TCRdb processed the RT-PCR reads anew with MiXCR; each CDR3 protein has one entry. The sample includes roughly 960,000 distinct CDR3 sequences, 18% seen only once; the top ten take around 5.5%. This CDR3 contains 16 residues. V shed 0 bases and J shed 2 bases, with 14 bases lying between them. Germline V lookup: CDR1 LGHNA, CDR2 YSLEER. The sequencing input was blood, either unsorted or a sorted T cell fraction (not recorded which). This sequence originates from a human donor who was either an allogeneic HSCT recipient or a stem cell or donor lymphocyte infusion donor (not recorded which). It is not recorded whose cells these are; they may come from a transplant donor. V gene TRBV4-3 combines with J gene TRBJ2-7, with a weak D call TRBD1 (5 bases). For the CDR3, the DNA is TGCGCCAGCAGCCAAGACAGTCGGACACCTACCTACGAGCAGTACTTC. Protein: CASSQDSRTPTYEQYF.